A selection of T cell receptor beta chains follows, all from one sample in a study of vaccination effects on CD4 cells after COVID-19. Which antigens these TCRs recognize remains unknown. TCRdb keeps only in-frame clones here, not all; method: immunoSEQ multiplex PCR. The sample lists about 63,000 clones, about 71% occurring once. This material consisted of CD4+ T cells from PBMCs cultured with HCoV-OC43 spike peptides, taken before COVID-19 vaccination. These receptors all stem from a human donor who received a COVID-19 vaccine. The CDR3 runs from the conserved cysteine through the conserved F or W. The D gene is left open where the match is weak. Expanded clones get a size class; other rows say once, few or many, or leave the size out.

TRBV6-5,NA,TRBJ1-5,13,NA,TGTGCCAGCCGGCGCTCTGAGAATCAGCCCCAGCATTTT,CASRRSENQPQHF
TRBV28,NA,TRBJ2-3,15,NA,TGTGCCAGCAGTCCTAGGGGGGCTAGCACAGATACGCAGTATTTT,CASSPRGASTDTQYF
TRBV7-9,NA,TRBJ1-5,14,few,TGTGCCAGCAGCCCCCCAGGTAGCAATCAGCCCCAGCATTTT,CASSPPGSNQPQHF
TRBV19,TRBD1,TRBJ2-3,17,once,TGTGCCAGTAGTATAGTCGCGACAGGGGGCAGAGTCGAAGGGCAGTATTTT,CASSIVATGGRVEGQYF
TRBV25-1,NA,TRBJ2-2,15,once,TGTGCCAGCAGTGAGGGGGGCGCGGGCACCGGGGAGCTGTTTTTT,CASSEGGAGTGELFF
TRBV28,NA,TRBJ1-4,15,NA,TGTGCCAGCACGCCCTCGGGAGCCTCTAATGAAAAACTGTTTTTT,CASTPSGASNEKLFF
TRBV11-3,NA,TRBJ2-2,15,once,TGTGCCAGCAGCCTCGGCGGTGCGGGGATCGGGGAGCTGTTTTTT,CASSLGGAGIGELFF
TRBV24-1,NA,TRBJ2-3,17,once,TGTGCCACCAGTGACAACCAGAAAGGGCATAGCACAGATACGCAGTATTTT,CATSDNQKGHSTDTQYF
TRBV7-9,TRBD1,TRBJ2-3,14,NA,TGTGCCAGCGGTACGGACAGGAGCACAGATACGCAGTATTTT,CASGTDRSTDTQYF
TRBV10-3,NA,TRBJ1-1,12,NA,TGTGCCACGGGGAGGGTGAACACTGAAGCTTTCTTT,CATGRVNTEAFF
TRBV5-1,NA,TRBJ2-2,15,NA,TGCGCCAGCAGCTTCGGAGACACGAACACCGGGGAGCTGTTTTTT,CASSFGDTNTGELFF
TRBV2,NA,TRBJ2-4,16,NA,TGTGCCAGCAGTGAATTTTGGTCCGGGCTTCTAAACATTCAGTACTTC,CASSEFWSGLLNIQYF
TRBV24-1,NA,TRBJ2-3,15,NA,TGTGCCACCAGTGATTTGGGTGCCAGCACAGATACGCAGTATTTT,CATSDLGASTDTQYF